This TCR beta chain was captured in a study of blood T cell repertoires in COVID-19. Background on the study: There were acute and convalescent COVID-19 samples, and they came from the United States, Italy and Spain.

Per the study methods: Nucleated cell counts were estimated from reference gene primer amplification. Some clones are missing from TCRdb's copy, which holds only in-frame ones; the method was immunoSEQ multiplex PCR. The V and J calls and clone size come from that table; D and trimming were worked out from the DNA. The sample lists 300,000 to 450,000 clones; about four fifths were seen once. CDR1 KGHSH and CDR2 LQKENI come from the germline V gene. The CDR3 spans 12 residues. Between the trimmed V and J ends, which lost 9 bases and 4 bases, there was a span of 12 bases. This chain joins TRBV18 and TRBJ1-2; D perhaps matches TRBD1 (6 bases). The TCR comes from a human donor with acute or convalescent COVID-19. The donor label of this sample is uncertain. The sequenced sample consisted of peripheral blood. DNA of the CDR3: TGTGCCAGTTCCACAGGGACCTATGGCTACACCTTC. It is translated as CASSTGTYGYTF.